The entry below describes one T cell receptor beta chain. Its antigen is not known. A sample-barcoded 5' primer and a J-beta primer mix were used in a second PCR of about 7 to 11 cycles. TCRdb re-called the 5' RACE reads through MiXCR, storing one row per CDR3 protein. The sample lists fewer than 1,000,000 distinct CDR3 sequences, more than 40% occurring once. The CDR3 runs to 15 residues. V lost 1 base and J 1 base, leaving 14 bases between the germline ends. The V gene's germline CDR1 is SQVTM and CDR2 ANQGSEA. Russia was home to the donors, healthy Caucasian individuals aged roughly 6 to 95. The sample originates from a study of blood T cells in healthy people across ages. Notes on the study in general: Diversity estimated from one million T cells was considered an underestimate. A roughly linear age-dependent decrease characterized TCR beta diversity per million T cells. Expanded clonotype shifts may have been confounded, as the donors had an unknown CMV status.

The V gene is TRBV29-1, the J gene TRBJ2-7, with a tentative D call TRBD2 (6 bases). The sequencing sample was made of blood. This TCR derives from a man between 60 and 75 years old in good health. CDR3 coding DNA: TGCAGCGTTGAAGGGGGCAGCGGAGGGTCCTACGAGCAGTACTTC. Residues: CSVEGGSGGSYEQYF.